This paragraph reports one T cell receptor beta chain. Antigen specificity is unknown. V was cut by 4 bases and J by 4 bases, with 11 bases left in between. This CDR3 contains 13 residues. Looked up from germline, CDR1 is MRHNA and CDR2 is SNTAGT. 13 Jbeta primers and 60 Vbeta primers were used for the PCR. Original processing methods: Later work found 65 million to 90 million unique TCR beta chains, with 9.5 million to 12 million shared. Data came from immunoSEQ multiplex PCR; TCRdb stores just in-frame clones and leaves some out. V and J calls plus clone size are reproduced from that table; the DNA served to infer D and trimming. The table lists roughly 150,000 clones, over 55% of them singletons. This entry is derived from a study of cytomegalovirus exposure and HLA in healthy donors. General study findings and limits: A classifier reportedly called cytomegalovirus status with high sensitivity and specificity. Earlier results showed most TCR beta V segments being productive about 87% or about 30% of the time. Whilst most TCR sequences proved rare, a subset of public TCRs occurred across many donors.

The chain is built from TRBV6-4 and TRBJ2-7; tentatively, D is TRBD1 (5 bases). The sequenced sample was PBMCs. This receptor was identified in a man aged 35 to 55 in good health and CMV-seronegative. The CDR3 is CASSGGSSYEQYF. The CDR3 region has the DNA TGTGCCAGCAGTGGGGGCTCTTCGTACGAGCAGTACTTC.